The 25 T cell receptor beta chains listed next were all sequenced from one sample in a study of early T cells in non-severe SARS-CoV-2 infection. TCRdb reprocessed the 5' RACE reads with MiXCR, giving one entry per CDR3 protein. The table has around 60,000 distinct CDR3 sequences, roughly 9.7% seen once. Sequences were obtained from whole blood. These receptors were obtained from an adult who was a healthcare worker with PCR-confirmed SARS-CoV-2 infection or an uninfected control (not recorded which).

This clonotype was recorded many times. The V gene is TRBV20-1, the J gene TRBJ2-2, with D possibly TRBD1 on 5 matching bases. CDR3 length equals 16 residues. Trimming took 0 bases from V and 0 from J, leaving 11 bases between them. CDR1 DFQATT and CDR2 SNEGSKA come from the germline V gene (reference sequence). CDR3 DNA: TGCAGTGCTAGAGACTCAGGGTTCGCGAACACCGGGGAGCTGTTTTTT. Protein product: CSARDSGFANTGELFF.

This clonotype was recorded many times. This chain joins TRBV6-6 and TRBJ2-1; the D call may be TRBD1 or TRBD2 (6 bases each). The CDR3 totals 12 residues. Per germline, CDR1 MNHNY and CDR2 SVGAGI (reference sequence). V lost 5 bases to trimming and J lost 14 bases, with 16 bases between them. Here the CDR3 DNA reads TGTGCCAGCAGTGGGGGGCGGACTTTAGAGTTCTTC. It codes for CASSGGRTLEFF.

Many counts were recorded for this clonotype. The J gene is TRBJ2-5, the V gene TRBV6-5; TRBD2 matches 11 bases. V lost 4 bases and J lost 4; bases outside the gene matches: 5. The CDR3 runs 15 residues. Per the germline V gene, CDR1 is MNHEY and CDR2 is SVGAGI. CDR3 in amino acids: CASSSQLAGVETQYF. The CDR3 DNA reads TGTGCCAGCAGTTCCCAACTAGCGGGAGTAGAGACCCAGTACTTC.

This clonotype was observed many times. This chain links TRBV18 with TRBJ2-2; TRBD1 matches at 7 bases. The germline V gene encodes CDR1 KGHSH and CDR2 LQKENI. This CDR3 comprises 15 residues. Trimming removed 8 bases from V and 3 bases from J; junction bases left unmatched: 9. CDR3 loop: CASRSGTEDTGELFF. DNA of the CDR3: TGTGCCAGCCGATCCGGGACAGAGGACACCGGGGAGCTGTTTTTT.

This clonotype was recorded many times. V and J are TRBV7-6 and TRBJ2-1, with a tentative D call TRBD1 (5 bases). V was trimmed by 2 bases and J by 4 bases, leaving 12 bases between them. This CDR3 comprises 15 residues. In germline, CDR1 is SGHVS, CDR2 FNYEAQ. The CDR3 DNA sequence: TGTGCCAGCAGCTTATCGCAGGGAATGTACAATGAGCAGTTCTTC. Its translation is CASSLSQGMYNEQFF.

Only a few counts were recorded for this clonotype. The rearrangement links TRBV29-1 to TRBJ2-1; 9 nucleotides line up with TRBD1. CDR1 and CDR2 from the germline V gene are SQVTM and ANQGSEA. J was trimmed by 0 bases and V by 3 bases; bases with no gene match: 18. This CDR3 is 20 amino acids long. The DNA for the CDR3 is TGCAGCGTTGATGGGACAGGGACCGGAGCGGGACCGAGCTCCTACAATGAGCAGTTCTTC. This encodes CSVDGTGTGAGPSSYNEQFF.

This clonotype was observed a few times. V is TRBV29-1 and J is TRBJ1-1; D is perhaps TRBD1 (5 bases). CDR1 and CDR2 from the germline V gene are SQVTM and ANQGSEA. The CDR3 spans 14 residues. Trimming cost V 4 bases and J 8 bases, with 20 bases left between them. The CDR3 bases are TGCAGCGTTGGCCTCGGGACTTTCGGACTCGAAGCTTTCTTT. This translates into CSVGLGTFGLEAFF.

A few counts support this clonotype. The CDR3 DNA follows: TGCAGCGTTGAAGATAAAAGGATTCGGAGGCCTGAGCAGTTCTTC. Protein product: CSVEDKRIRRPEQFF. V and J are TRBV29-1 and TRBJ2-1, with a tentative D call TRBD2 (5 bases). The CDR3 totals 15 residues. Between the trimmed V and J ends, which lost 0 bases and 9 bases, there was a span of 18 bases. Germline assignment: CDR1 SQVTM and CDR2 ANQGSEA.

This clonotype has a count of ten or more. CDR3 in amino acids: CASSPDQYEQYF. The CDR3 DNA sequence: TGTGCCAGCTCACCGGACCAATACGAGCAGTACTTC. The chain couples TRBV18 to TRBJ2-7; no reliable D call. Germline-derived CDR1 and CDR2 are KGHSH and LQKENI. The germline V and J ends were trimmed by 3 bases and 4 bases, with 7 bases remaining between them. The CDR3 is 12 amino acids.

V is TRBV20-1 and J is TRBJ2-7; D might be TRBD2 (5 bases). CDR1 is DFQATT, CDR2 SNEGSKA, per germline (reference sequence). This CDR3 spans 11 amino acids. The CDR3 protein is CSLYGLYEQYF. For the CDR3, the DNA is TGCAGCCTATACGGACTCTACGAGCAGTACTTC.

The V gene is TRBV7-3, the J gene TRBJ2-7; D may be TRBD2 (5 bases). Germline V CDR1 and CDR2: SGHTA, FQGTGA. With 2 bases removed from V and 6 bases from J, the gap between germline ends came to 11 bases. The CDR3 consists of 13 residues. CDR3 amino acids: CASSLYADSEQYF. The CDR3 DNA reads TGTGCCAGCAGCTTATATGCGGACTCCGAGCAGTACTTC.

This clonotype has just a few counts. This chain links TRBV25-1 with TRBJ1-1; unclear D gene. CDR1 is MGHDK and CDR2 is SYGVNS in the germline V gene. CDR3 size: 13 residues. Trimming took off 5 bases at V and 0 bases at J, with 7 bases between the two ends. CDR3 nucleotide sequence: TGTGCCAGCAGTAGGCGGCTGAACACTGAAGCTTTCTTT. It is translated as CASSRRLNTEAFF.

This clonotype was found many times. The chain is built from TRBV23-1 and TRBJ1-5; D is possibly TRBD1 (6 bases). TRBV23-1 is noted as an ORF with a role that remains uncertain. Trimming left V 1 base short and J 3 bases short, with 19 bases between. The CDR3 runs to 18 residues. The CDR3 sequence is CASSQWGGAGVPNQPQHF. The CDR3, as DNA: TGCGCCAGCAGTCAATGGGGCGGGGCAGGGGTCCCCAATCAGCCCCAGCATTTT.

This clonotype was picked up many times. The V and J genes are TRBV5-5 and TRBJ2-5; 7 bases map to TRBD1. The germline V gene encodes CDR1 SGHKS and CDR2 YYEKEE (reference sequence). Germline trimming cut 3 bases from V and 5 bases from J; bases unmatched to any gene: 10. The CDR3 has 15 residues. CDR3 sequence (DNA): TGTGCCAGCAGCTCCCCAGAGACAGGGAACGAGACCCAGTACTTC. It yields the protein CASSSPETGNETQYF.

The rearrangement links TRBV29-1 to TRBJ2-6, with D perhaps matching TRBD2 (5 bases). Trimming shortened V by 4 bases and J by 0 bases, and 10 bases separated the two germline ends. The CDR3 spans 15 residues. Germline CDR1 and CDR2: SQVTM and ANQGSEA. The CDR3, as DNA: TGCAGCGTTGGCCGGGGAAGCTCTGGGGCCAACGTCCTGACTTTC. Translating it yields CSVGRGSSGANVLTF.

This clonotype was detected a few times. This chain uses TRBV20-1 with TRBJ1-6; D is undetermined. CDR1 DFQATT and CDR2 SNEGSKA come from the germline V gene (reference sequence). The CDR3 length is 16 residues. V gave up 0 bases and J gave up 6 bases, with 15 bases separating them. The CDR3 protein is CSARDDRTWGNSPLHF. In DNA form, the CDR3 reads TGCAGTGCTAGAGATGATAGGACGTGGGGTAATTCACCCCTCCACTTT.

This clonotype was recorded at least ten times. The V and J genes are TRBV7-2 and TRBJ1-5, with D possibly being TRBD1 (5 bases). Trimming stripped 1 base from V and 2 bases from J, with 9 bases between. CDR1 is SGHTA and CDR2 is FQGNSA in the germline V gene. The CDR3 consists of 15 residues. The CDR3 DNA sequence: TGTGCCAGCAGCTTAGTCGTGGGGGGCAATCAGCCCCAGCATTTT. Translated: CASSLVVGGNQPQHF.

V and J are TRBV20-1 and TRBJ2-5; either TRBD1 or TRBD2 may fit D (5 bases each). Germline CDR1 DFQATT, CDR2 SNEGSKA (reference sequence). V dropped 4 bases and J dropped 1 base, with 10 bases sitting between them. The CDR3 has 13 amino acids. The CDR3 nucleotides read TGCAGTGCTAATCAGGGAGCCCAAGAGACCCAGTACTTC. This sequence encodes CSANQGAQETQYF.

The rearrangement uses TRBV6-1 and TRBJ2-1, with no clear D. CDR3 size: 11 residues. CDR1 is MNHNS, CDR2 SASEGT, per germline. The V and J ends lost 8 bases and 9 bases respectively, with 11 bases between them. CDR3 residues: CASLSLGEQFF. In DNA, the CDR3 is TGTGCCAGCCTATCCTTGGGTGAGCAGTTCTTC.

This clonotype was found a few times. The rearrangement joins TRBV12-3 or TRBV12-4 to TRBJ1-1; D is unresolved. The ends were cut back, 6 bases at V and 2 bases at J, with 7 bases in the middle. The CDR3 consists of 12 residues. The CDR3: CASSLSNTEAFF. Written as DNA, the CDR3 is TGTGCCAGCAGCCTATCCAACACTGAAGCTTTCTTT.

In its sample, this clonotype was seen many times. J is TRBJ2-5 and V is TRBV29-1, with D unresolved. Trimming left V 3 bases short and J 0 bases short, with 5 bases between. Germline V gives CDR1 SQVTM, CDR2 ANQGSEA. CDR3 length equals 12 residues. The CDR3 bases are TGCAGCGTTGAGGTGAACCAAGAGACCCAGTACTTC. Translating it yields CSVEVNQETQYF.

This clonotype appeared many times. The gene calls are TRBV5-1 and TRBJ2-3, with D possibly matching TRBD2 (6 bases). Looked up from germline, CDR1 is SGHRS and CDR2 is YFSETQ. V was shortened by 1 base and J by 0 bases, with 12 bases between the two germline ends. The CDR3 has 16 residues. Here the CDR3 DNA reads TGCGCCAGCAGCTTGCCTCCTAGCGCTAGCACAGATACGCAGTATTTT. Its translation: CASSLPPSASTDTQYF. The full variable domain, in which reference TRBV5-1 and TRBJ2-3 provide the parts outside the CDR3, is KAGVTQTPRYLIKTRGQQVTLSCSPISGHRSVSWYQQTPGQGLQFLFEYFSETQRNKGNFPGRFSGRQFSNSRSEMNVSTLELGDSALYLCASSLPPSASTDTQYFGPGTRLTVL.

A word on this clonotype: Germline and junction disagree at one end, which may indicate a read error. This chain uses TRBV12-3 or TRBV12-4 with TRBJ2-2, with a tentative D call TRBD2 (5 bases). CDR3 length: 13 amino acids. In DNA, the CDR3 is TGTGTCAGCAGCCTGATCGCGGGCGGGGAGCTGTTTTTT. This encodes CVSSLIAGGELFF.

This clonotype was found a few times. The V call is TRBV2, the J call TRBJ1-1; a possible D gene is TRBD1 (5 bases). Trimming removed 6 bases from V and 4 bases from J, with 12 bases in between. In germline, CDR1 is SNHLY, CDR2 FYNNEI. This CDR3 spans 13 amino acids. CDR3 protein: CASRSDGGTEAFF. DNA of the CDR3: TGTGCCAGCAGATCGGACGGGGGCACTGAAGCTTTCTTT.

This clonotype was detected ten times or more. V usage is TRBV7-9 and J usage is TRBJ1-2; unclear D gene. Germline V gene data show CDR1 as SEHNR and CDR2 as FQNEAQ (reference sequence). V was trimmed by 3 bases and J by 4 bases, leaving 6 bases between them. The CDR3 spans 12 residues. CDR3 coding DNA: TGTGCCAGCAGCTTGGAAGGCTATGGCTACACCTTC. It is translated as CASSLEGYGYTF.